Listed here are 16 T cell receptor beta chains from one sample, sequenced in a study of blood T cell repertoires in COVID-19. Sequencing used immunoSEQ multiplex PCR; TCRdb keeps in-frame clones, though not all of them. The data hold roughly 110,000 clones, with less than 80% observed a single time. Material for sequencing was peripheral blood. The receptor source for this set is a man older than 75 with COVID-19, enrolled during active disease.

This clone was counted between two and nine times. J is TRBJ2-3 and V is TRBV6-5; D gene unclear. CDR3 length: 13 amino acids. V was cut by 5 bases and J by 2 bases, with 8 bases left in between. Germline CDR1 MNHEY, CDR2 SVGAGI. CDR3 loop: CASSPLPTDTQYF. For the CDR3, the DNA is TGTGCCAGCAGTCCCCTCCCCACAGATACGCAGTATTTT.

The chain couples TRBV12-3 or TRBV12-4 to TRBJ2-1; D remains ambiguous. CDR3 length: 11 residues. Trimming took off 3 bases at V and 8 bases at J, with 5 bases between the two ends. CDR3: CASSFLHEQFF. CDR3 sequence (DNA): TGTGCCAGCAGTTTTCTACATGAGCAGTTCTTC.

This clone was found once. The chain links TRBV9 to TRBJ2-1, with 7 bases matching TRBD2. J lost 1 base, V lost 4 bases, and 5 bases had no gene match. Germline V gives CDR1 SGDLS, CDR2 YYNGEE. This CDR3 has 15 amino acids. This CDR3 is CASSHSGRSYNEQFF. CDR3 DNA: TGTGCCAGCAGCCATAGCGGGCGGTCCTACAATGAGCAGTTCTTC.

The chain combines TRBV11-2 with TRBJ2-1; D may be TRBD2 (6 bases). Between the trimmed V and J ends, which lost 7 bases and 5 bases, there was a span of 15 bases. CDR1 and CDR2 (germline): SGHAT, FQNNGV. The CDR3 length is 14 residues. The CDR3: CASTPPGLDNEQFF. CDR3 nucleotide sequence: TGTGCCAGCACCCCCCCGGGACTCGACAATGAGCAGTTCTTC.

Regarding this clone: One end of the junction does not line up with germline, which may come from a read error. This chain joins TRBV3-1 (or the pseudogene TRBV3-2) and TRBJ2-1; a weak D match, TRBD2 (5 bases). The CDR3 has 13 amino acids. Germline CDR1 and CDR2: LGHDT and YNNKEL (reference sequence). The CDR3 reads CASSQMVDSRPLF. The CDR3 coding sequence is TGTGCCAGCAGCCAAATGGTGGACTCTCGGCCCCTCTTC.

DNA of the CDR3: TGTGCCAGCAGCCCTGACAGGGGGGTTTCACCCCTCCACTTT. Translated: CASSPDRGVSPLHF. The rearrangement links TRBV5-5 to TRBJ1-6, with TRBD1 matching over 9 bases. Looked up from germline, CDR1 is SGHKS and CDR2 is YYEKEE (reference sequence). This CDR3 has 14 amino acids. The V and J ends lost 4 bases and 9 bases, in that order; junction bases with no gene match: 5.

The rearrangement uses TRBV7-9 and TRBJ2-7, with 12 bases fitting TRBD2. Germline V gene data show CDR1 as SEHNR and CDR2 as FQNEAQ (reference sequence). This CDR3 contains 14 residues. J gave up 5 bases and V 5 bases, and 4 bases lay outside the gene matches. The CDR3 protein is CASSRTSGTHEQYF. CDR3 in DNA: TGTGCCAGCAGCCGGACTAGCGGGACCCACGAGCAGTACTTC. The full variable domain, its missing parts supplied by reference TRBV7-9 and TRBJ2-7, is DTGVSQNPRHKITKRGQNVTFRCDPISEHNRLYWYRQTLGQGPEFLTYFQNEAQLEKSRLLSDRFSAERPKGSFSTLEIQRTEQGDSAMYLCASSRTSGTHEQYFGPGTRLTVT.

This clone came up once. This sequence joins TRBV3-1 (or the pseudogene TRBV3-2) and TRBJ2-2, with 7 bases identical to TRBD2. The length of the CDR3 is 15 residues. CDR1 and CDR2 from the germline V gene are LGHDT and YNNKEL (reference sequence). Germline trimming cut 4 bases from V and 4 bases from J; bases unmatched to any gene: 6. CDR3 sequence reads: CASSLRASGTGELFF. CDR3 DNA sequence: TGTGCCAGCAGCCTCCGGGCTAGCGGCACCGGGGAGCTGTTTTTT.

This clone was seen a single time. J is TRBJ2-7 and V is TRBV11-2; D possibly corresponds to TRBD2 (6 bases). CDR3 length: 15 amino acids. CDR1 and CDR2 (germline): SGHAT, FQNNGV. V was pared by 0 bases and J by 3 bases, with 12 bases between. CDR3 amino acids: CASSLELASLYEQYF. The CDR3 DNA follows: TGTGCCAGCAGCTTAGAACTAGCCAGCCTCTACGAGCAGTACTTC.

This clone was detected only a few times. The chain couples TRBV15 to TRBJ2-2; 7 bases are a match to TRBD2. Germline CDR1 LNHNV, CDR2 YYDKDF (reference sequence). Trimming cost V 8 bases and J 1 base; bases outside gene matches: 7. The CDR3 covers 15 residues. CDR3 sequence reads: CATLEASGNTGELFF. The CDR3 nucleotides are TGTGCCACCCTCGAGGCTAGCGGGAACACCGGGGAGCTGTTTTTT.

The CDR3 nucleotides read TGTGCCAGCTCGTTTCTTAGCGGGTTATACAATGAGCAGTTCTTC. Encoded protein: CASSFLSGLYNEQFF. The V and J genes are TRBV18 and TRBJ2-1; 7 bases line up with TRBD2. After removal of 6 bases from V and 4 bases from J, the junction contained 9 bases not matched to a gene. Germline loops: CDR1 KGHSH, CDR2 LQKENI. This CDR3 spans 15 amino acids.

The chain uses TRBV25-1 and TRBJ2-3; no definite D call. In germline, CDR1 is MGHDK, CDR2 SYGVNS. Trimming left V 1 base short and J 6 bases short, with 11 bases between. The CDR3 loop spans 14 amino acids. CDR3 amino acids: CASSESPYLDTQYF. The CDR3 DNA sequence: TGTGCCAGCAGTGAATCCCCCTACTTGGATACGCAGTATTTT.

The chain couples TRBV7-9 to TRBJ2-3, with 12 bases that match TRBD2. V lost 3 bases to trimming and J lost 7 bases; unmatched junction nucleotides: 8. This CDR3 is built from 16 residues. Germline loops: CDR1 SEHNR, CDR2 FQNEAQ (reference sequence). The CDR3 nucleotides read TGTGCCAGCAGCTTGCTAGCGGGAGGGCCTTTATATACGCAGTATTTT. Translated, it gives CASSLLAGGPLYTQYF.

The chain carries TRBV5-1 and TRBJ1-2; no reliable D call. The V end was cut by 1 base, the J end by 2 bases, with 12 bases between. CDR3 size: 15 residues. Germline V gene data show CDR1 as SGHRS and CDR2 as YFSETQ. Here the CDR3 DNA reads TGCGCCAGCAGCTTGATCGCAAGCTCCAACTATGGCTACACCTTC. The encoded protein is CASSLIASSNYGYTF.

Here the CDR3 DNA reads TGTGCCAGCAGCTTATTCGGAGATACGCAGTATTTT. Translated: CASSLFGDTQYF. The chain is built from TRBV7-3 and TRBJ2-3; D is uncertain. The V end lost 2 bases, the J end lost 5 bases, and 5 bases lay between the germline ends. This CDR3 region has 12 residues. CDR1 and CDR2 from the germline V gene are SGHTA and FQGTGA.

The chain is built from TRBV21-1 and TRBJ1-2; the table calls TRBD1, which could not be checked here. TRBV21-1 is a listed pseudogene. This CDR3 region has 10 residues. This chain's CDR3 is CASTHVGYTF. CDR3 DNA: TGTGCCAGCACCCATGTCGGCTACACCTTC.